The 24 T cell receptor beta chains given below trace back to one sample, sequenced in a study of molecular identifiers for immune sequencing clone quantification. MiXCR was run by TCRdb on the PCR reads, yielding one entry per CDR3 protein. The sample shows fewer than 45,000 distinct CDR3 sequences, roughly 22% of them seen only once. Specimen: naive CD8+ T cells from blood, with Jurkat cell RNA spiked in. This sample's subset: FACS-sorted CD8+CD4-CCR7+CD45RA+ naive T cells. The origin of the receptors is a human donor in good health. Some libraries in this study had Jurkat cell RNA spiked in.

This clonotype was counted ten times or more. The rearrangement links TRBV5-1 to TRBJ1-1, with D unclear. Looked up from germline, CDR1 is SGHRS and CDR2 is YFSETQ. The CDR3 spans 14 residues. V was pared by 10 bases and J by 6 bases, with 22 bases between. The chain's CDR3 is CASYPSPLLAEAFF. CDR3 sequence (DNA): TGCGCCTCCTACCCATCTCCGCTGCTAGCTGAAGCTTTCTTT.

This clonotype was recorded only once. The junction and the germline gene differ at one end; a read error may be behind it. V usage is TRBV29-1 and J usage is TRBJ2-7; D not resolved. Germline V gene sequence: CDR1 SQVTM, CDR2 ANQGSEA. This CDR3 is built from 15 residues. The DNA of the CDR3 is TGCAGCGCTGAAGAAGACAAGACCAGCTCCTACGAGCAGCACTTC. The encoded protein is CSAEEDKTSSYEQHF.

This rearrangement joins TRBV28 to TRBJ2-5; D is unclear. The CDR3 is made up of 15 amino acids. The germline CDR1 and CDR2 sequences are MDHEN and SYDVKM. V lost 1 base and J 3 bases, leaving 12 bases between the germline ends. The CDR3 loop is CASSLFRGQEETQYF. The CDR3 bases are TGTGCCAGCAGTTTATTCCGAGGCCAGGAAGAGACCCAGTACTTC.

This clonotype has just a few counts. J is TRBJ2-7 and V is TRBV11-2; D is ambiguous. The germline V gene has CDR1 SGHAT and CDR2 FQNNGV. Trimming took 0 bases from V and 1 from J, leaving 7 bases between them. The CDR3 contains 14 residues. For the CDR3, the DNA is TGTGCCAGCAGCTTAGATTTCGGTTCCTACGAGCAGTACTTC. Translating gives CASSLDFGSYEQYF.

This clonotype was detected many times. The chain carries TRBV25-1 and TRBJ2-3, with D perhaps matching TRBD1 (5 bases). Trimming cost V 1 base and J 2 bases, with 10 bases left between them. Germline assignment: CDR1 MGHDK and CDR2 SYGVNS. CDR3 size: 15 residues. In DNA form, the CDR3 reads TGTGCCAGCAGTGAATCAGGGTTCGCCACAGATACGCAGTATTTT. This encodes CASSESGFATDTQYF.

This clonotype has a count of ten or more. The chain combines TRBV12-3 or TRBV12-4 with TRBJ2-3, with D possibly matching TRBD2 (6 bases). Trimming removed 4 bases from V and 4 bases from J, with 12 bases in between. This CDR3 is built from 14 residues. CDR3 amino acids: CASSSLGGPDTQYF. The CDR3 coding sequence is TGTGCCAGCAGTTCACTCGGAGGGCCAGATACGCAGTATTTT.

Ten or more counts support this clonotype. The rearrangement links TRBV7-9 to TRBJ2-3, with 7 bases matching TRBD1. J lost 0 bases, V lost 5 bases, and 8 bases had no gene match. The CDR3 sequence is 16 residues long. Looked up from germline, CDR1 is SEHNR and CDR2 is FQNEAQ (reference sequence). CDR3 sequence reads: CASSPIRTGSTDTQYF. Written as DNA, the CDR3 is TGTGCCAGCAGCCCCATCCGGACAGGTAGCACAGATACGCAGTATTTT.

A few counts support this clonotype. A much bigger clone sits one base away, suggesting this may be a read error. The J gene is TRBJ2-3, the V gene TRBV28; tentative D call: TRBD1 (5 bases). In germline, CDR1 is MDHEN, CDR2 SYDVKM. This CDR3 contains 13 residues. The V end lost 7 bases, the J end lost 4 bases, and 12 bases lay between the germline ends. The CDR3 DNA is TGTGCCAGCACCCCAGGGCCTGCAGATACGCAGTATTTT. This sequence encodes CASTPGPADTQYF.

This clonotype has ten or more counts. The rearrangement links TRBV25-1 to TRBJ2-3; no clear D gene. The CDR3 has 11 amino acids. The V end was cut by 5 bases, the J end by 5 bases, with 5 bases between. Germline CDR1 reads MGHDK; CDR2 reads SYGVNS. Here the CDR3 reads CASSHRDTQYF. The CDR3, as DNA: TGTGCCAGCAGTCACAGAGATACGCAGTATTTT.

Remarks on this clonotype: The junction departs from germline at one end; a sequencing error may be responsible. DNA of the CDR3: TGTGCCAGCAGCTTGTTTGGCCTACTAAGAGAGCCGTTCTTC. This gives the protein CASSLFGLLREPFF. The V call is TRBV5-3, the J call TRBJ2-1; D remains unclear. TRBV5-3 qualifies as an ORF whose function is uncertain. The CDR3 extends over 14 amino acids.

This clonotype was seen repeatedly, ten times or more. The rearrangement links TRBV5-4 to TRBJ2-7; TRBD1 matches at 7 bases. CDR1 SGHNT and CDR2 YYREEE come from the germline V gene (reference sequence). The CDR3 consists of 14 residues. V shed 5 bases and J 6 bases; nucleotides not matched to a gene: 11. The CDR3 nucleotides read TGTGCCAGCAGGCCCATGACAGGGTTGGGCGAGCAGTACTTC. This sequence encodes CASRPMTGLGEQYF.

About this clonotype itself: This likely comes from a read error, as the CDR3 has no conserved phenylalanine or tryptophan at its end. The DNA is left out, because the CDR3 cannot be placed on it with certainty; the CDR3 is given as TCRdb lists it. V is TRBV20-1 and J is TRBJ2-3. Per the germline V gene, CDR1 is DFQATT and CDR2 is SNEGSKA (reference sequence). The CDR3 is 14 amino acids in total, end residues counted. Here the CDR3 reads CSARDLGSTDTQYL.

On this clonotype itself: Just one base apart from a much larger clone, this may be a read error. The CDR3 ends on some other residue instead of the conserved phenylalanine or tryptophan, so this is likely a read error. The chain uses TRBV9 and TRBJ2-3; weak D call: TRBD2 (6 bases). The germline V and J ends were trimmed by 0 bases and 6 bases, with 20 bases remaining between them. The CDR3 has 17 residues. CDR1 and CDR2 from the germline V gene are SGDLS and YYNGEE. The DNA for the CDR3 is TGTGCCAGCAGCGTAGAGTGGCGGGACCCCAATGTGGATACGCAGTATTTG. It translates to CASSVEWRDPNVDTQYL.

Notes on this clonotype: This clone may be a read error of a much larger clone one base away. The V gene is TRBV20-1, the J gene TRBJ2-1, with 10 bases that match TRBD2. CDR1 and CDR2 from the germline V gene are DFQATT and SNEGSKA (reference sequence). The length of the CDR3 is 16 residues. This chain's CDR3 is CSARDLTSGIYNELFF. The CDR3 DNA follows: TGCAGTGCTAGAGATCTCACTAGCGGGATCTACAATGAGCTGTTCTTC.

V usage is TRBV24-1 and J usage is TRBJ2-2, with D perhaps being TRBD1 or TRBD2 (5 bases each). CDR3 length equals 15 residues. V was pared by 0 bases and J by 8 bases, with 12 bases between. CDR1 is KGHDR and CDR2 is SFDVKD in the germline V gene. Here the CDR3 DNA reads TGTGCCACCAGTGATTTGCAGGGACCGTCAGGGGAGCTGTTTTTT. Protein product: CATSDLQGPSGELFF.

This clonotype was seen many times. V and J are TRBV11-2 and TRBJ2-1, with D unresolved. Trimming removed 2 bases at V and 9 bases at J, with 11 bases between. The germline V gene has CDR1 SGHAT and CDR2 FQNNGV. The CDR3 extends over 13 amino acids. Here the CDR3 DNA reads TGTGCCAGCAGCTTAATTTCGGCGGCTGAGCAGTTCTTC. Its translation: CASSLISAAEQFF.

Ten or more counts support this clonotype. The CDR3 sequence: CASSVGDEQFF. The CDR3 coding sequence is TGTGCCAGCAGCGTAGGCGATGAGCAGTTCTTC. The chain is built from TRBV9 and TRBJ2-1; D remains unclear. The germline gives CDR1 SGDLS, CDR2 YYNGEE. The V and J ends lost 0 bases and 8 bases respectively, with 3 bases between them. CDR3 size: 11 residues.

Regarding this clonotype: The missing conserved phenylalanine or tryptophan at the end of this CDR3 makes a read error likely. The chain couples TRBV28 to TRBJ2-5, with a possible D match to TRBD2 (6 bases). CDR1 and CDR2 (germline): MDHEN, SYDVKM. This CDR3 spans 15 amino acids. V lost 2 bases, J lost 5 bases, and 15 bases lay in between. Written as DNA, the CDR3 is TGTGCCAGCAGTTTACACCGGGGGACGAGGGAGACCCAGTACTCC. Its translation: CASSLHRGTRETQYS.

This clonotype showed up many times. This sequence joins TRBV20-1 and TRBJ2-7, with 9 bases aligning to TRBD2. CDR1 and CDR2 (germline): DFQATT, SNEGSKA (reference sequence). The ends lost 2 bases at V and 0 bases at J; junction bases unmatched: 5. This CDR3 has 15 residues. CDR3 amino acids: CSARNLAGSSYEQYF. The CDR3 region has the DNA TGCAGTGCTAGAAATCTAGCGGGAAGCTCCTACGAGCAGTACTTC.

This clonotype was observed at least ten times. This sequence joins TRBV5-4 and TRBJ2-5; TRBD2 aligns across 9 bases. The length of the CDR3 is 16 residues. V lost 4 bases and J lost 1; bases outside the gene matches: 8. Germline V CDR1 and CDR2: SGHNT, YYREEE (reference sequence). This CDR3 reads CASSLTRGGAQETQYF. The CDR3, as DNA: TGTGCCAGCAGCCTGACTCGCGGGGGGGCCCAAGAGACCCAGTACTTC.

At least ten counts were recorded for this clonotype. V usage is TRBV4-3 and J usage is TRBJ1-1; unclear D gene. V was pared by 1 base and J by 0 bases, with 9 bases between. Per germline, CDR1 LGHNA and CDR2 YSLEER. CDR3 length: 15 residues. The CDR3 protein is CASSQARTVNTEAFF. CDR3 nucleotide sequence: TGCGCCAGCAGCCAAGCTCGAACGGTGAACACTGAAGCTTTCTTT.

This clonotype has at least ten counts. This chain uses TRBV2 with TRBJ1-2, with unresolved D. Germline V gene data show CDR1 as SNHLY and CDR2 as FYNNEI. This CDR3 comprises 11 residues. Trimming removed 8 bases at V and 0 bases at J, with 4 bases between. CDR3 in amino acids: CASGANYGYTF. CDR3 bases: TGTGCCAGCGGGGCTAACTATGGCTACACCTTC.

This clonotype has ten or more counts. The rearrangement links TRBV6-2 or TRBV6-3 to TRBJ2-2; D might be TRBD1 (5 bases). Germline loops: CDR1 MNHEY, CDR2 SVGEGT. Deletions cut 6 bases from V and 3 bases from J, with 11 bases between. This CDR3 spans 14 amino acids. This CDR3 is CASRPDSYTGELFF. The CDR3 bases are TGTGCCAGCAGGCCCGACAGCTACACCGGGGAGCTGTTTTTT.

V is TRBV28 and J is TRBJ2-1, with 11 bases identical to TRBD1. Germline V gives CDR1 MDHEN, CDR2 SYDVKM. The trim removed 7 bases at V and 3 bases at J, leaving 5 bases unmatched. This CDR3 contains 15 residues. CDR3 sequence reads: CASTSGTGGYNEQFF. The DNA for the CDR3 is TGTGCCAGCACATCTGGGACAGGGGGCTACAATGAGCAGTTCTTC.